This T cell receptor beta chain was sequenced in a study of PD-1 and CTLA-4 blockade in melanoma. This clone was seen a single time. This CDR3 has 12 residues. Per the germline V gene, CDR1 is MNHEY and CDR2 is SVGEGT. The V and J ends lost 4 bases and 5 bases, in that order; junction bases with no gene match: 1. Using immunoSEQ multiplex PCR, the repertoire was profiled, and TCRdb retains in-frame clones only, with some absent. The table has some 33,000 clones, around 90% seen once. This specimen consisted of CD8+ T cells from peripheral blood, obtained from a patient given anti-PD-1 treatment. The rearrangement links TRBV6-2 or TRBV6-3 to TRBJ2-5, with 7 bases fitting TRBD2. The sequence was collected from a human donor with melanoma. CDR3 region: CASSLAGETQYF. The CDR3 nucleotides read TGTGCCAGCAGTTTAGCGGGTGAGACCCAGTACTTC.